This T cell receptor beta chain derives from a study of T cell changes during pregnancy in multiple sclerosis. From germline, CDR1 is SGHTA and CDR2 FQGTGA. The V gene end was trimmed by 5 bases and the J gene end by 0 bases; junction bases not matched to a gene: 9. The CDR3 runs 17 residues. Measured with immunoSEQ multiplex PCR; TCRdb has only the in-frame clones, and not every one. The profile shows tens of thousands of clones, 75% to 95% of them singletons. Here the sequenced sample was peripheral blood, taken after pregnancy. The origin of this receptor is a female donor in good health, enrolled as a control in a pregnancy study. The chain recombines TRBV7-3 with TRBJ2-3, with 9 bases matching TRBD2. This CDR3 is CASSRAAGGASTDTQYF. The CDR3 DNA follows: TGTGCCAGCAGCCGAGCTGCGGGAGGGGCCAGCACAGATACGCAGTATTTT.